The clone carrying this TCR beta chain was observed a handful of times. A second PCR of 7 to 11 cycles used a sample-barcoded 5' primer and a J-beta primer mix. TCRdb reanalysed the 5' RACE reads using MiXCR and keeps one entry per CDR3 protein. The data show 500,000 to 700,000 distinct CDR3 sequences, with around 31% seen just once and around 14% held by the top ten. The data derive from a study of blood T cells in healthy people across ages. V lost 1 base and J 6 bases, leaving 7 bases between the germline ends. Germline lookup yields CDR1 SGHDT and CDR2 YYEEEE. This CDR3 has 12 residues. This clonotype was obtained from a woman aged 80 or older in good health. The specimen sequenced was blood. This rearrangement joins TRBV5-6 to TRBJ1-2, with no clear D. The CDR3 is CASSLNGHGYTF. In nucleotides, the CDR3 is TGTGCCAGCAGCTTGAACGGCCATGGCTACACCTTC.